The 25 T cell receptor beta chains listed next were all sequenced from one sample in a study of blood T cell repertoires in COVID-19. Generated by immunoSEQ multiplex PCR, the TCRdb table keeps only in-frame clones and is missing some. The repertoire consists of 200,000 to 250,000 clones, with 80% occurring once and the leading ten covering roughly 6.7%. The sample consisted of peripheral blood. The receptors were gathered from a woman in her sixties or seventies with acute or convalescent COVID-19.

The V and J genes are TRBV7-2 and TRBJ1-5; TRBD1 is a possible D gene (5 bases). Trimming took off 3 bases at V and 6 bases at J, with 12 bases between the two ends. Germline V gene lookup returns CDR1 SGHTA and CDR2 FQGNSA. CDR3 size: 14 residues. The DNA of the CDR3 is TGTGCCAGCAGCTTCCCGGGGGAGGGTCAGCCCCAGCATTTT. This gives the protein CASSFPGEGQPQHF.

This clone was seen a single time. This sequence joins TRBV19 and TRBJ1-5, with 7 bases identical to TRBD1. The junction had 3 bases not matched to a gene; V was cut back by 2 bases and J by 5 bases. The germline V gene encodes CDR1 LNHDA and CDR2 SQIVND (reference sequence). The CDR3 contains 14 residues. The CDR3 coding sequence is TGTGCCAGTAGTATAACAGGGGATCATCAGCCCCAGCATTTT. This sequence encodes CASSITGDHQPQHF.

The gene calls are TRBV6-4 and TRBJ2-3, with D possibly being TRBD1 (5 bases). CDR3 length: 16 amino acids. Germline-derived CDR1 and CDR2 are MRHNA and SNTAGT. Trimming took 0 bases from V and 6 from J, leaving 16 bases between them. For the CDR3, the DNA is TGTGCCAGCAGTGACTCCCTAGGGGCAGGGATGGATACGCAGTATTTT. As protein: CASSDSLGAGMDTQYF.

The J gene is TRBJ2-3, the V gene TRBV6-5, with unresolved D. The CDR3 has 15 amino acids. Germline CDR1 is MNHEY and CDR2 is SVGAGI. V was cut by 4 bases and J by 3 bases, with 14 bases left in between. This chain's CDR3 is CASSSTGSWTDTQYF. DNA for the CDR3: TGTGCCAGCAGTTCTACCGGGTCGTGGACAGATACGCAGTATTTT.

This chain uses TRBV6-5 with TRBJ1-2, with D perhaps TRBD1 (5 bases). This CDR3 spans 14 amino acids. Germline assignment: CDR1 MNHEY and CDR2 SVGAGI. Between the trimmed V and J ends, which lost 7 bases and 2 bases, there was a span of 14 bases. For the CDR3, the DNA is TGTGCCAGCAAGTTCAGGGCCACCAACTATGGCTACACCTTC. It translates to CASKFRATNYGYTF.

This clone was counted ten times or more. The chain recombines TRBV5-1 with TRBJ2-3, with 8 bases aligning to TRBD2. Germline CDR1 reads SGHRS; CDR2 reads YFSETQ. The ends lost 3 bases at V and 6 bases at J; junction bases unmatched: 9. This CDR3 is 15 amino acids long. CDR3 nucleotides: TGCGCCAGCAGCTCCGGGACTAGTTCCGTGGATACGCAGTATTTT. Translating gives CASSSGTSSVDTQYF.

This chain links TRBV3-1 (or the pseudogene TRBV3-2) with TRBJ2-5; D is possibly TRBD1 (6 bases). The CDR3 has 17 amino acids. The ends were cut back, 4 bases at V and 0 bases at J, with 18 bases in the middle. From germline, CDR1 is LGHDT and CDR2 YNNKEL (reference sequence). The CDR3 spells CASSPQLRAGDQETQYF. In DNA form, the CDR3 reads TGTGCCAGCAGCCCCCAGTTGAGGGCAGGGGACCAAGAGACCCAGTACTTC.

This clone was counted once. This chain connects TRBV6-1 to TRBJ2-1, with TRBD2 matching 10 bases. CDR3 length: 16 amino acids. V shed 4 bases, J shed 8 bases, and the junction held 11 bases outside the gene matches. The germline V gene has CDR1 MNHNS and CDR2 SASEGT. The CDR3 region is CASSAPASGGPYEQFF. The DNA of the CDR3 is TGTGCCAGCAGTGCCCCCGCTAGCGGGGGCCCGTATGAGCAGTTCTTC.

The CDR3 here is CASSQVDRGRNGYTF. In nucleotides, the CDR3 is TGTGCCAGCAGCCAAGTGGACAGGGGTAGGAATGGCTACACCTTC. This rearrangement joins TRBV4-2 to TRBJ1-2, with 9 bases matching TRBD1. Germline V gene lookup returns CDR1 LGHNA and CDR2 YNFKEQ. With 1 base clipped from V and 6 bases from J, the junction kept 6 bases outside the gene matches. The CDR3 is 15 amino acids.

In its sample, this clone was seen a few times. This chain joins TRBV7-2 and TRBJ1-2, with D perhaps matching TRBD1 (6 bases). Germline V gene sequence: CDR1 SGHTA, CDR2 FQGNSA. V lost 6 bases and J lost 1, with 12 bases in between. CDR3 length: 14 residues. The CDR3 loop reads CASSSTGRNYGYTF. Written as DNA, the CDR3 is TGTGCCAGCAGTTCGACAGGACGTAACTATGGCTACACCTTC.

The chain recombines TRBV6-2 or TRBV6-3 with TRBJ2-7, with 11 bases lining up with TRBD1. Germline V lookup: CDR1 MNHEY, CDR2 SVGEGT. Trimming took 6 bases from V and 4 from J; bases not matched to a gene: 5. The CDR3 consists of 14 residues. CDR3 amino acids: CASSSRDRGYEQYF. The CDR3 region has the DNA TGTGCCAGCAGCTCCCGGGACAGGGGGTACGAGCAGTACTTC.

V usage is TRBV9 and J usage is TRBJ2-2; 9 bases fit TRBD2. With V trimmed by 3 bases and J by 4 bases, 4 bases remained unmatched. Germline values: CDR1 SGDLS, CDR2 YYNGEE. The length of the CDR3 is 15 residues. CDR3 amino acids: CASSGLAVSTGELFF. The CDR3 nucleotides are TGTGCCAGCAGCGGACTAGCGGTATCCACCGGGGAGCTGTTTTTT.

This clone was recorded a few times. The chain joins TRBV7-2 to TRBJ2-2, with TRBD1 matching over 7 bases. The CDR3 runs to 13 residues. CDR1 and CDR2 from the germline V gene are SGHTA and FQGNSA. With 5 bases clipped from V and 10 bases from J, the junction kept 7 bases outside the gene matches. The CDR3 DNA sequence: TGTGCCAGCAGCCCTTACCAGGGGGAGGAGCTGTTTTTT. Translated, it gives CASSPYQGEELFF.

The rearrangement joins TRBV2 to TRBJ1-5; 11 bases match TRBD1. Germline CDR1 is SNHLY and CDR2 is FYNNEI. J was trimmed by 0 bases and V by 7 bases; bases with no gene match: 8. The CDR3 sequence is 17 residues long. CDR3 protein: CASNGQGAINSNQPQHF. CDR3 in DNA: TGTGCCAGCAACGGACAGGGGGCAATAAATAGCAATCAGCCCCAGCATTTT.

This chain links TRBV15 with TRBJ2-7; TRBD1 matches 8 bases. This CDR3 contains 15 residues. The germline V gene has CDR1 LNHNV and CDR2 YYDKDF (reference sequence). Unmatched junction bases numbered 8, after V lost 3 bases and J lost 4 bases. CDR3 DNA sequence: TGTGCCACCAGCAGGGATCCAGGACAGGGTTACGAGCAGTACTTC. Amino acid sequence: CATSRDPGQGYEQYF. The whole variable domain, filled in from reference TRBV15 and TRBJ2-7, reads DAMVIQNPRYQVTQFGKPVTLSCSQTLNHNVMYWYQQKSSQAPKLLFHYYDKDFNNEADTPDNFQSRRPNTSFCFLDIRSPGLGDTAMYLCATSRDPGQGYEQYFGPGTRLTVT.

This clone was counted once. The chain joins TRBV2 to TRBJ2-5; 10 bases agree with TRBD2. The germline gives CDR1 SNHLY, CDR2 FYNNEI. Trimming took 3 bases from V and 5 from J; bases not matched to a gene: 6. This CDR3 contains 15 residues. Here the CDR3 DNA reads TGTGCCAGCAGTGAGGATGCTAGCGGGGGTGAGACCCAGTACTTC. It is translated as CASSEDASGGETQYF.

This clone was picked up one time. The genes are TRBV5-5 and TRBJ2-7; D is uncertain. CDR3 size: 14 residues. The ends were cut back, 2 bases at V and 4 bases at J, with 13 bases in the middle. The germline gives CDR1 SGHKS, CDR2 YYEKEE (reference sequence). CDR3 sequence (DNA): TGTGCCAGCAGCTTTATACAGAACAGATACGAGCAGTACGTC. Translated: CASSFIQNRYEQYV.

The rearrangement uses TRBV5-3 and TRBJ2-3, with D unclear. TRBV5-3 is flagged as an ORF with uncertain function. V was cut by 2 bases and J by 0 bases, with 16 bases left in between. This CDR3 spans 17 amino acids. DNA of the CDR3: TGTGCCAGAAGCTTTTCTGTGCGGAGATGTAGCACAGATACGCAGTATTTT. Its translation: CARSFSVRRCSTDTQYF.

This rearrangement joins TRBV5-1 to TRBJ2-2; 11 nucleotides agree with TRBD2. V lost 5 bases and J lost 4; bases outside the gene matches: 10. Per germline, CDR1 SGHRS and CDR2 YFSETQ. This CDR3 is 17 amino acids long. The CDR3 sequence is CASSLAGGSSGTGELFF. CDR3 DNA sequence: TGCGCCAGCAGTCTAGCGGGGGGATCCTCCGGCACCGGGGAGCTGTTTTTT.

The chain joins TRBV18 to TRBJ2-1; D gene uncertain. The CDR3 spans 11 residues. The germline V and J ends were trimmed by 3 bases and 10 bases, with 7 bases remaining between them. Germline CDR1 KGHSH, CDR2 LQKENI. The CDR3 region has the DNA TGTGCCAGCTCACCTCTTGTAGAGCAGTTCTTC. Translating it yields CASSPLVEQFF.

V and J are TRBV10-3 and TRBJ1-2; 8 nucleotides line up with TRBD1. Germline values: CDR1 ENHRY, CDR2 SYGVKD. The V segment lost 4 bases and the J segment 4 bases; nucleotides outside the gene matches: 11. The CDR3 sequence is 16 residues long. The CDR3 bases are TGTGCCATCAGTGCTCTGACAGGGGAAGGGGCCTATGGCTACACCTTC. Residues: CAISALTGEGAYGYTF.

The rearrangement joins TRBV18 to TRBJ2-3; a weak D match, TRBD2 (7 bases). Deletions cut 3 bases from V and 2 bases from J, with 12 bases between. CDR3 length: 15 amino acids. The germline CDR1 and CDR2 sequences are KGHSH and LQKENI. The CDR3 loop is CASSPGGAFTDTQYF. The CDR3 coding sequence is TGTGCCAGCTCACCGGGGGGGGCGTTCACAGATACGCAGTATTTT.

This chain links TRBV5-1 with TRBJ1-1; D is possibly TRBD1 (6 bases). V shed 4 bases and J shed 1 base, with 14 bases lying between them. The CDR3 runs 15 residues. Germline CDR1 SGHRS, CDR2 YFSETQ. The CDR3 nucleotides read TGCGCCAGCAGCCCCGAGATAGGGGGGAACACTGAAGCTTTCTTT. It is translated as CASSPEIGGNTEAFF. Full variable domain (outside the CDR3, taken from reference TRBV5-1 and TRBJ1-1): KAGVTQTPRYLIKTRGQQVTLSCSPISGHRSVSWYQQTPGQGLQFLFEYFSETQRNKGNFPGRFSGRQFSNSRSEMNVSTLELGDSALYLCASSPEIGGNTEAFFGQGTRLTVV.

The J gene is TRBJ2-5, the V gene TRBV3-1 (or the pseudogene TRBV3-2); D ambiguous. Trimming removed 4 bases from V and 5 bases from J, with 11 bases in between. The CDR3 has 13 amino acids. Germline values: CDR1 LGHDT, CDR2 YNNKEL (reference sequence). The CDR3 coding sequence is TGTGCCAGCAGCCTACAACACGGGGAGACCCAGTACTTC. Its protein product is CASSLQHGETQYF.

The genes are TRBV30 and TRBJ2-7; D is possibly TRBD2 (5 bases). The CDR3 loop spans 15 amino acids. Germline values: CDR1 GTSNPN, CDR2 SVGIG (reference sequence). Trimming cost V 5 bases and J 1 base, with 18 bases left between them. The CDR3 nucleotides read TGTGCCTGGGTCCGGAAGACCCGGGAATCCTACGAGCAGTACTTC. Protein sequence: CAWVRKTRESYEQYF.